The next 16 T cell receptor beta chains were all read from a single sample in a study of blood T cell repertoires in COVID-19. Clones were sequenced by immunoSEQ multiplex PCR, and TCRdb holds only the in-frame ones, with some missing. The data show around 130,000 clones, with approximately 80% seen just once and 12% held by the top ten. Sequencing used peripheral blood. Receptors originate from a woman aged 60 to 75 with acute or convalescent COVID-19.

V and J are TRBV6-4 and TRBJ2-7; no clear D. Trimming took off 5 bases at V and 6 bases at J, with 17 bases between the two ends. Germline CDR1 is MRHNA and CDR2 is SNTAGT. The CDR3 runs to 14 residues. The CDR3 bases are TGTGCCAGCAGTCAGGCCCCGTTCGCTGGCGAGCAGTACTTC. Its translation is CASSQAPFAGEQYF.

The genes are TRBV30 and TRBJ1-6, with D unresolved. Germline V gives CDR1 GTSNPN, CDR2 SVGIG (reference sequence). The CDR3 length is 14 residues. The germline V and J ends were trimmed by 3 bases and 5 bases, with 11 bases remaining between them. The CDR3 region is CAWRPGNNNSPLHF. The CDR3 DNA follows: TGTGCCTGGAGGCCGGGAAATAATAATTCACCCCTCCACTTT.

This clone was observed a handful of times. The rearrangement uses TRBV5-8 and TRBJ2-3; TRBD2 agrees at 9 bases. V shed 0 bases, J shed 1 base, and the junction held 6 bases outside the gene matches. Per germline, CDR1 SGHTS and CDR2 YDEGEE. The CDR3 runs to 17 residues. CDR3 in DNA: TGTGCCAGCAGCTTGGGGGGCGCTAGCGGGGGCACAGATACGCAGTATTTT. This codes for CASSLGGASGGTDTQYF.

This chain's CDR3 is CSAGQGGAFF. CDR3 nucleotides: TGCAGTGCCGGACAGGGTGGAGCTTTCTTT. This chain joins TRBV20-1 and TRBJ1-1; the match to TRBD1 covers 8 bases. The CDR3 is made up of 10 amino acids. Germline CDR1 and CDR2: DFQATT and SNEGSKA (reference sequence). Trimming at V came to 6 bases and at J to 10 bases, leaving 4 bases not matched to a gene.

The chain combines TRBV5-1 with TRBJ2-5; 9 bases fit TRBD1. After removal of 4 bases from V and 4 bases from J, the junction contained 11 bases not matched to a gene. This CDR3 region has 16 residues. CDR1 and CDR2 (germline): SGHRS, YFSETQ. The CDR3 here is CASSIGNLQGAETQYF. The CDR3 DNA sequence: TGCGCCAGCAGCATCGGCAATTTACAGGGGGCAGAGACCCAGTACTTC. The full variable domain, with the rest looked up from reference TRBV5-1 and TRBJ2-5, is KAGVTQTPRYLIKTRGQQVTLSCSPISGHRSVSWYQQTPGQGLQFLFEYFSETQRNKGNFPGRFSGRQFSNSRSEMNVSTLELGDSALYLCASSIGNLQGAETQYFGPGTRLLVL.

V gene TRBV7-9 combines with J gene TRBJ1-1; maybe TRBD1 (6 bases). This CDR3 comprises 14 residues. From germline, CDR1 is SEHNR and CDR2 FQNEAQ (reference sequence). V was clipped by 9 bases and J by 2 bases, with 16 bases between them. The CDR3 sequence: CASRPTGSNTEAFF. Here the CDR3 DNA reads TGTGCCAGTCGCCCGACAGGATCCAACACTGAAGCTTTCTTT.

This chain connects TRBV6-5 to TRBJ1-1; D is unresolved. The V end lost 6 bases, the J end lost 7 bases, and 12 bases lay between the germline ends. Looked up from germline, CDR1 is MNHEY and CDR2 is SVGAGI. CDR3 length equals 12 residues. The CDR3 nucleotides are TGTGCCAGCAGGAATTTTGTCAGTGAAGCTTTCTTT. Its translation is CASRNFVSEAFF.

In this sample, this clone turned up a few times. The rearrangement uses TRBV2 and TRBJ1-2; unclear D gene. V was clipped by 6 bases and J by 3 bases, with 8 bases between them. The CDR3 has 12 residues. CDR1 is SNHLY and CDR2 is FYNNEI in the germline V gene. The chain's CDR3 is CASSRSDYGYTF. For the CDR3, the DNA is TGTGCCAGCAGCAGGTCAGACTATGGCTACACCTTC.

The chain has TRBV6-6 and TRBJ1-3; D gene uncertain. The CDR3 extends over 14 amino acids. Trimming stripped 3 bases from V and 0 bases from J, with 6 bases between. The germline CDR1 and CDR2 sequences are MNHNY and SVGAGI (reference sequence). CDR3 nucleotides: TGTGCCAGCAGTTATCGTTACTCTGGAAACACCATATATTTT. Residues: CASSYRYSGNTIYF.

The chain combines TRBV2 with TRBJ1-6; D is uncertain. The V gene's germline CDR1 is SNHLY and CDR2 FYNNEI. V was trimmed by 5 bases and J by 0 bases, leaving 11 bases between them. The CDR3 is 16 amino acids. This CDR3 is CASSFTKSSYNSPLHF. In DNA form, the CDR3 reads TGTGCCAGCAGTTTTACGAAGAGCTCCTATAATTCACCCCTCCACTTT. Drawing the rest from reference TRBV2 and TRBJ1-6, the complete variable domain is EPEVTQTPSHQVTQMGQEVILRCVPISNHLYFYWYRQILGQKVEFLVSFYNNEISEKSEIFDDQFSVERPDGSNFTLKIRSTKLEDSAMYFCASSFTKSSYNSPLHFGNGTRLTVT.

This sequence joins TRBV2 and TRBJ1-5; tentatively, D is TRBD1 (5 bases). V shed 2 bases and J shed 6 bases, with 11 bases lying between them. The germline CDR1 and CDR2 sequences are SNHLY and FYNNEI. CDR3 length equals 14 residues. CDR3 sequence (DNA): TGTGCCAGCAGTGAATGGGGGGTGACTCAGCCCCAGCATTTT. This translates into CASSEWGVTQPQHF.

The gene calls are TRBV30 and TRBJ1-1; a possible D gene is TRBD1 (6 bases). The CDR3 has 13 amino acids. The V gene lost 1 base and the J gene lost 1 base, with 7 bases spanning the gap. CDR1 GTSNPN and CDR2 SVGIG come from the germline V gene (reference sequence). The CDR3 DNA follows: TGTGCCTGGAGTGCGACAGGGAACACTGAAGCTTTCTTT. Translating gives CAWSATGNTEAFF.

As DNA, the CDR3 is TGTGCCAGCAGCATCAAACTCGGGTTCCTGGGCGAGCAGTACTTC. This encodes CASSIKLGFLGEQYF. This chain connects TRBV5-6 to TRBJ2-7, with no clear D. The germline CDR1 and CDR2 sequences are SGHDT and YYEEEE. The germline V and J ends were trimmed by 4 bases and 6 bases, with 20 bases remaining between them. CDR3 length: 15 amino acids.

V and J are TRBV24-1 and TRBJ1-2; no clear D gene. V was pared by 2 bases and J by 5 bases, with 17 bases between. Germline-derived CDR1 and CDR2 are KGHDR and SFDVKD. The CDR3 extends over 16 amino acids. The CDR3, as DNA: TGTGCCACCAGTGATTCTTTCGCCTATGAACCATATGGCTACACCTTC. Its translation: CATSDSFAYEPYGYTF.

This clone occurred once. This chain joins TRBV6-6 and TRBJ1-2; 7 bases fit TRBD1. Trimming at V came to 7 bases and at J to 10 bases, leaving 9 bases not matched to a gene. CDR1 and CDR2 from the germline V gene are MNHNY and SVGAGI (reference sequence). This CDR3 spans 12 amino acids. CDR3 protein: CASKRQGNNYTF. DNA for the CDR3: TGTGCCAGCAAAAGACAGGGCAATAACTACACCTTC.

This rearrangement joins TRBV12-3 or TRBV12-4 to TRBJ1-1; no reliable D call. The V end was cut by 1 base, the J end by 11 bases, with 11 bases between. The CDR3 totals 12 residues. CDR3 coding DNA: TGTGCCAGCAGTTTAGTTCCCCACCGGGCTTTCTTT. Its translation: CASSLVPHRAFF.